Listed below are T cell receptor beta chains from one sample, sequenced in a study of blood T cell repertoires in COVID-19. TCRdb's copy holds only in-frame clones and misses some; the assay was immunoSEQ multiplex PCR. The sample includes some 180,000 clones, about 90% of them seen just once. Sequencing was carried out using peripheral blood. The receptor set was obtained from a man in his sixties or seventies with active or convalescent COVID-19. CDR3s include the opening cysteine and the closing phenylalanine or tryptophan. The D gene is left open where the match is weak. Size is stated for part of the rows, as once, few or many counts, or as a class when the clone is expanded.

TRBJ1-5	.	TRBD1	TRBV7-2	CASSFGGDRVRQPQHF	TGTGCCAGCAGCTTTGGGGGGGACAGGGTCCGTCAGCCCCAGCATTTT
TRBJ2-3	few	TRBD1	TRBV7-9	CASSSPDRRHVTDTQYF	TGTGCCAGCAGCTCCCCGGACAGGAGACATGTAACAGATACGCAGTATTTT
TRBJ2-3	.	.	TRBV4-3	CASSQDWAGTDTQYF	TGCGCCAGCAGCCAAGATTGGGCAGGCACAGATACGCAGTATTTT
TRBJ2-1	.	TRBD2	TRBV7-3	CASSLGRLAGGNEQFF	TGTGCCAGCAGCTTAGGTCGGCTAGCGGGAGGTAATGAGCAGTTCTTC
TRBJ2-3	.	.	TRBV21-1	CASSKEEGLTDTQYF	TGTGCCAGCAGCAAAGAGGAGGGACTCACAGATACGCAGTATTTT
TRBJ2-2	once	.	TRBV7-8	CASSPRVGTRPTGELFF	TGTGCCAGCAGCCCACGGGTGGGGACAAGGCCCACCGGGGAGCTGTTTTTT
TRBJ1-2	.	TRBD1	TRBV5-5	CASSTRGQGAGYGYTF	TGTGCCAGCAGCACCCGGGGGCAGGGGGCGGGCTATGGCTACACCTTC
TRBJ1-5	.	.	TRBV6-6	CASSYGGNSNQPQHF	TGTGCCAGCAGTTATGGGGGGAATAGCAATCAGCCCCAGCATTTT
TRBJ1-3	.	TRBD1	TRBV19	CASSPPGTGGNTIYF	TGTGCCAGTAGTCCCCCCGGGACAGGTGGGAACACCATATATTTT
TRBJ1-1	.	.	TRBV21-1	CASSLTGGKPVEWMNTEAFF	TGTGCCAGCAGCCTAACAGGGGGCAAACCCGTCGAGTGGATGAACACTGAAGCTTTCTTT
TRBJ1-5	.	.	TRBV19	CASSGAPGLRVDQPQHF	TGTGCCAGTAGTGGAGCACCGGGACTGAGGGTTGATCAGCCCCAGCATTTT
TRBJ1-2	.	.	TRBV18	CASSPSQTTAGYTF	TGTGCCAGCTCACCCAGCCAGACTACGGCTGGCTACACCTTC
TRBJ1-5	.	TRBD1	TRBV19	CASSQGQGGLSQPQHF	TGTGCCAGTAGCCAAGGACAGGGCGGATTATCGCAGCCCCAGCATTTT
TRBJ2-3	.	TRBD2	TRBV11-2	CASSSRTSGPSTDTQYF	TGTGCCAGCAGCTCCCGGACTAGCGGACCAAGCACAGATACGCAGTATTTT
TRBJ2-2	.	.	TRBV7-3	CASSLAGGELFF	TGTGCCAGCAGTCTAGCTGGCGGGGAGCTGTTTTTT
TRBJ2-5	.	.	TRBV6-4	CASSRDLQETQYF	TGTGCCTCTAGCCGAGACTTACAAGAGACCCAGTACTTC
TRBJ2-3	.	.	TRBV12-3/TRBV12-4	CASRPHSTDTQYF	TGTGCCAGCAGACCACATAGCACAGATACGCAGTATTTT
TRBJ1-1	.	.	TRBV27	CASKSMNTEAFF	TGTGCCTCCAAATCCATGAACACTGAAGCTTTCTTT
TRBJ2-1	.	TRBD2	TRBV15	CATSRRGGLGPYNEQFF	TGTGCCACCAGCCGGCGGGGGGGATTGGGGCCCTACAATGAGCAGTTCTTC
TRBJ1-6	.	.	TRBV10-2	CASKVPGNSPLHF	TGCGCCAGCAAGGTTCCAGGGAATTCACCCCTCCACTTT
TRBJ2-5	.	.	TRBV2	CASSDQGRGETQYF	TGTGCCAGCAGTGACCAGGGCCGCGGAGAGACCCAGTACTTC
TRBJ1-5	few	.	TRBV12-5	CASGSAGAGPQHF	TGTGCTAGTGGTTCGGCAGGGGCAGGGCCCCAGCATTTT
TRBJ1-6	.	TRBD1	TRBV19	CASSNAGQASSSYNSPLHF	TGTGCCAGTAGTAACGCCGGACAGGCGAGCAGCTCCTATAATTCACCCCTCCACTTT
TRBJ1-2	.	TRBD1	TRBV29-1	CSVDRRGTVSDGYTF	TGCAGCGTTGATAGGCGTGGGACAGTCAGTGATGGCTACACCTTC
TRBJ1-6	.	.	TRBV10-2	CASSDVPSSYNSPLHF	TGCGCCAGCAGTGATGTTCCTAGCTCCTATAATTCACCCCTCCACTTT
TRBJ1-2	once	TRBD1	TRBV7-3	CASSLRGDRADYGYTF	TGTGCCAGCAGCTTACGGGGGGACAGGGCGGACTATGGCTACACCTTC
TRBJ2-7	.	TRBD1	TRBV2	CASSGQGYYEQYF	TGTGCCAGCAGCGGACAGGGTTATTACGAGCAGTACTTC